Below are 22 T cell receptor beta chains sequenced from a single sample in a study of T cell repertoires in cytomegalovirus infection. Via MiXCR, TCRdb re-called the reads, giving one row per CDR3 protein. The data show about 97,000 distinct CDR3 sequences, with 15% to 20% seen just once and 8% held by the top ten. The sequenced sample consisted of PBMCs. These receptors were taken from a human donor in good health (CMV status not recorded). Some clones in this sample may be carry-over from other donors' samples.

This clonotype has just a few counts. This chain uses TRBV7-6 with TRBJ2-1, with 9 bases lining up with TRBD1. Per germline, CDR1 SGHVS and CDR2 FNYEAQ. The CDR3 sequence is 15 residues long. J was trimmed by 7 bases and V by 1 base; bases with no gene match: 5. Here the CDR3 DNA reads TGTGCCAGCAGCTTAGACAGGGGGCGCATGAATGAGCAGTTCTTC. Protein product: CASSLDRGRMNEQFF.

This clonotype was seen a handful of times. Written as DNA, the CDR3 is TGTGCCAGCAGCCCTCCTTGGGTGAACACTGAAGCTTTCTTT. Protein product: CASSPPWVNTEAFF. V and J are TRBV7-9 and TRBJ1-1; no clear D gene. This CDR3 comprises 14 residues. With 5 bases removed from V and 0 bases from J, the gap between germline ends came to 10 bases. CDR1 is SEHNR, CDR2 FQNEAQ, per germline (reference sequence).

The chain is built from TRBV11-2 and TRBJ2-7, with a possible D match to TRBD2 (6 bases). The CDR3 length is 14 residues. V was clipped by 4 bases and J by 7 bases, with 17 bases between them. CDR1 is SGHAT, CDR2 FQNNGV, per germline. CDR3 in DNA: TGTGCCAGCAGCTCCACTCGGAGGGACGGTGAGCAGTACTTC. It specifies CASSSTRRDGEQYF.

As to this clonotype: A much more abundant neighbour one base away suggests this may be a read error. This sequence joins TRBV7-3 and TRBJ2-7; D is possibly TRBD1 (5 bases). Germline CDR1 SGHTA, CDR2 FQGTGA. V was trimmed by 3 bases and J by 3 bases, leaving 12 bases between them. The CDR3 runs to 14 residues. CDR3 residues: CASSFRGADYEQYF. The CDR3 region has the DNA TGTGCCAGCAGCTTCCGTGGGGCAGACTACGAGCAGTACTTC.

This clonotype was counted ten times or more. The chain combines TRBV7-2 with TRBJ2-3, with TRBD2 matching over 12 bases. The V segment lost 4 bases and the J segment 8 bases; nucleotides outside the gene matches: 7. The CDR3 runs to 15 residues. Per germline, CDR1 SGHTA and CDR2 FQGNSA. The CDR3 nucleotides read TGTGCCAGCAGCTCGACTAGCGGGGGCTACAGTACGCAGTATTTT. It encodes CASSSTSGGYSTQYF.

This clonotype was detected ten times or more. The V call is TRBV4-1, the J call TRBJ2-5; 7 bases match TRBD2. Germline assignment: CDR1 MGHRA and CDR2 YSYEKL. The V and J ends lost 3 bases and 5 bases, in that order; junction bases with no gene match: 12. The length of the CDR3 is 16 residues. The CDR3: CASSQTRTRGKETQYF. CDR3 sequence (DNA): TGCGCCAGCAGCCAGACACGGACTAGAGGGAAGGAGACCCAGTACTTC.

This clonotype showed up many times. This chain uses TRBV12-3 or TRBV12-4 with TRBJ1-1; no clear D gene. The V and J ends lost 3 bases and 5 bases respectively, with 7 bases between them. This CDR3 is built from 12 residues. In nucleotides, the CDR3 is TGTGCCAGCAGTTTCGGGGTAACTGAAGCTTTCTTT. Its protein is CASSFGVTEAFF.

Ten or more counts support this clonotype. V usage is TRBV4-1 and J usage is TRBJ1-2, with D possibly TRBD1 on 5 matching bases. V was clipped by 3 bases and J by 4 bases, with 12 bases between them. Germline CDR1 and CDR2: MGHRA and YSYEKL. The CDR3 is 14 amino acids. The CDR3 DNA reads TGCGCCAGCAGCCAGTCAGAGGGGCCCTATGGCTACACCTTC. Its translation is CASSQSEGPYGYTF.

This clonotype was found many times. Its ends do not fully match the called genes, so a read error is possible. The V and J genes are TRBV18 and TRBJ1-2; the match to TRBD1 covers 8 bases. The CDR3 consists of 14 residues. Germline values: CDR1 KGHSH, CDR2 LQKENI. In nucleotides, the CDR3 is TGCGCCAGCAGCCCCGGACAGGGCGACTATGGCTACACCTTC. It yields the protein CASSPGQGDYGYTF.

This clonotype was observed many times. The CDR3 region has the DNA TGTGCCAGCAGTCGCGACGGTACCAATCAGCCCCAGCATTTT. Translated: CASSRDGTNQPQHF. V and J are TRBV28 and TRBJ1-5; D is unresolved. The V end lost 5 bases, the J end lost 3 bases, and 11 bases lay between the germline ends. CDR1 is MDHEN and CDR2 is SYDVKM in the germline V gene. CDR3 length: 14 residues.

Details on this clonotype: A read error is possible here, since a much larger clone lies one base away. The chain carries TRBV6-2 or TRBV6-3 and TRBJ1-1, with 8 bases identical to TRBD1. Germline V CDR1 and CDR2: MNHEY, SVGEGT. V was clipped by 8 bases and J by 1 base; unmatched bases: 0. This CDR3 has 12 residues. The CDR3 DNA follows: TGTGCCAGCGGACAGGGGAACACTGAAGCTTTCTTT. This encodes CASGQGNTEAFF.

V is TRBV7-3 and J is TRBJ2-7, with 9 bases matching TRBD2. This CDR3 is 17 amino acids long. V dropped 1 base and J dropped 2; count of bases not matched to a gene: 9. Germline assignment: CDR1 SGHTA and CDR2 FQGTGA. CDR3: CASSLIPTSGRTYEQYF. CDR3 DNA: TGTGCCAGCAGCTTAATCCCGACTAGCGGACGTACCTACGAGCAGTACTTC.

The chain combines TRBV19 with TRBJ1-1; 10 nucleotides align to TRBD1. The trim removed 6 bases at V and 1 base at J, leaving 2 bases unmatched. This CDR3 is built from 14 residues. CDR1 and CDR2 from the germline V gene are LNHDA and SQIVND (reference sequence). The DNA for the CDR3 is TGTGCCAGTAGCGGGGACAGGGGGAACACTGAAGCTTTCTTT. This gives the protein CASSGDRGNTEAFF.

This clonotype was found a few times. The CDR3 spells CASGNRRETEAFF. As DNA, the CDR3 is TGTGCCAGCGGGAATAGGCGCGAGACTGAAGCTTTCTTT. The V gene is TRBV12-3 or TRBV12-4, the J gene TRBJ1-1, with unresolved D. V gave up 8 bases and J gave up 5 bases, with 15 bases separating them. The CDR3 is 13 residues long.

CDR3 sequence: CASSQDLMGGYTF. The CDR3 coding sequence is TGTGCCAGCAGCCAAGATTTGATGGGAGGCTACACCTTC. The chain employs TRBV14 and TRBJ1-2; D not certain. The CDR3 is 13 amino acids. Trimming left V 0 bases short and J 8 bases short, with 10 bases between. CDR1 is SGHDN, CDR2 FVKESK, per germline.

The gene calls are TRBV11-2 and TRBJ1-2; a weak D match, TRBD1 (6 bases). Trimming left V 4 bases short and J 8 bases short, with 11 bases between. The CDR3 is 12 residues long. Germline CDR1 and CDR2: SGHAT and FQNNGV. The CDR3 loop is CASSSTGLGYTF. CDR3 coding DNA: TGTGCCAGCAGCTCCACAGGGCTCGGCTACACCTTC.

This clonotype was detected only a few times. The chain recombines TRBV20-1 with TRBJ2-7; tentatively, D is TRBD1 (6 bases). Germline V gives CDR1 DFQATT, CDR2 SNEGSKA (reference sequence). The CDR3 extends over 13 amino acids. The germline V and J ends were trimmed by 4 bases and 3 bases, with 13 bases remaining between them. CDR3 DNA sequence: TGCAGTGCTAAGGGACAATCGATCTACGAGCAGTACTTC. Amino acids: CSAKGQSIYEQYF.

This clonotype has a count of ten or more. The rearrangement links TRBV6-1 to TRBJ2-1; 11 bases match TRBD2. The CDR3 has 18 residues. J was trimmed by 0 bases and V by 4 bases; bases with no gene match: 8. CDR1 MNHNS and CDR2 SASEGT come from the germline V gene. This CDR3 reads CASSVLAGASSSYNEQFF. Written as DNA, the CDR3 is TGTGCCAGCAGTGTACTAGCGGGGGCTTCGAGCTCCTACAATGAGCAGTTCTTC.

This clonotype was observed at least ten times. The rearrangement uses TRBV6-1 and TRBJ1-5; D is possibly TRBD1 (5 bases). V was clipped by 1 base and J by 5 bases, with 21 bases between them. In germline, CDR1 is MNHNS, CDR2 SASEGT. The CDR3 is made up of 18 amino acids. The CDR3 loop is CASSEGEWVRVYDQPQHF. The CDR3 DNA is TGTGCCAGCAGTGAAGGGGAATGGGTCAGGGTCTATGATCAGCCCCAGCATTTT.

This clonotype was seen a handful of times. The chain couples TRBV12-3 or TRBV12-4 to TRBJ1-1; D not resolved. V was trimmed by 6 bases and J by 1 base, leaving 12 bases between them. The length of the CDR3 is 14 residues. CDR3 bases: TGTGCCAGCAGCCGAGACGGAGAGAACACTGAAGCTTTCTTT. It is translated as CASSRDGENTEAFF.

This clonotype was seen a handful of times. The chain couples TRBV5-1 to TRBJ1-1; 7 positions agree with TRBD1. The ends lost 8 bases at V and 3 bases at J; junction bases unmatched: 4. The CDR3 runs 12 residues. Germline lookup yields CDR1 SGHRS and CDR2 YFSETQ. The CDR3 coding sequence is TGCGCCAGAGGGACAGAGTACACTGAAGCTTTCTTT. Translation gives CARGTEYTEAFF. Using reference TRBV5-1 and TRBJ1-1 for the parts outside the CDR3, the full variable domain is KAGVTQTPRYLIKTRGQQVTLSCSPISGHRSVSWYQQTPGQGLQFLFEYFSETQRNKGNFPGRFSGRQFSNSRSEMNVSTLELGDSALYLCARGTEYTEAFFGQGTRLTVV.

In this sample, this clonotype turned up a few times. At one boundary the junction diverges from the germline segment, which might be a read error. The chain uses TRBV7-7 and TRBJ2-5; D gene ambiguous. Per the germline V gene, CDR1 is SSHAT and CDR2 is FNYEAQ (reference sequence). There are 15 residues in the CDR3. The CDR3 is CASSPNNQGWETQYF. The DNA of the CDR3 is TGTGCTAGCAGCCCGAACAATCAAGGGTGGGAGACCCAGTACTTC.